These 22 T cell receptor beta chains were all obtained from the same sample, sequenced in a study of CD8 T cells in ankylosing spondylitis. Each CDR3 protein gets one entry after TCRdb re-called the 5' RACE reads with MiXCR. The data contain 220,000 or so distinct CDR3 sequences, 8% to 11% of them seen just once; the ten biggest clones take up about 19%. Sequenced material: blood, either unsorted or a sorted T cell fraction (not recorded which). The receptors originated from a male donor with ankylosing spondylitis or in good health (not recorded which).

This clonotype was counted many times. The genes are TRBV5-1 and TRBJ1-6, with D uncertain. The CDR3 is 13 residues long. Germline V gene sequence: CDR1 SGHRS, CDR2 YFSETQ. V lost 0 bases to trimming and J lost 14 bases, with 12 bases between them. CDR3 residues: CASSLGVGSSLHF. For the CDR3, the DNA is TGCGCCAGCAGCTTGGGGGTAGGGAGCTCCCTCCACTTT.

This clonotype was observed many times. The chain is built from TRBV5-5 and TRBJ1-2; no definite D call. The CDR3 runs 14 residues. CDR1 SGHKS and CDR2 YYEKEE come from the germline V gene (reference sequence). V was pared by 0 bases and J by 7 bases, with 13 bases between. The CDR3 coding sequence is TGTGCCAGCAGCTTGGGTTCGGATCAGTCTGGCTACACCTTC. Translated: CASSLGSDQSGYTF.

The genes are TRBV28 and TRBJ2-2; TRBD1 matches 11 bases. This CDR3 region has 16 residues. Trimming took 8 bases from V and 1 from J; bases not matched to a gene: 6. Germline V gene sequence: CDR1 MDHEN, CDR2 SYDVKM. CDR3 residues: CASGPGTGGNTGELFF. CDR3 DNA sequence: TGTGCCAGCGGCCCGGGGACAGGGGGGAACACCGGGGAGCTGTTTTTT.

This clonotype was observed at least ten times. This chain links TRBV5-1 with TRBJ1-2; 8 bases agree with TRBD1. This CDR3 is built from 17 residues. Germline CDR1 reads SGHRS; CDR2 reads YFSETQ. V lost 0 bases, J lost 0 bases, and 7 bases stayed unmatched. The CDR3 DNA reads TGCGCCAGCAGCTTGGAAGGACAGGGATCGACTAACTATGGCTACACCTTC. Translating gives CASSLEGQGSTNYGYTF.

This clonotype showed up many times. Compared with germline, one end of the junction differs, possibly owing to a read error. The genes are TRBV5-5 and TRBJ2-1; 7 positions match TRBD2. The length of the CDR3 is 14 residues. From germline, CDR1 is SGHKS and CDR2 YYEKEE (reference sequence). This CDR3 is CASSPQTSYDEQFF. Here the CDR3 DNA reads TGTGCCAGCAGCCCCCAGACTAGCTACGATGAGCAGTTCTTC.

This clonotype was recorded a few times. V is TRBV5-1 and J is TRBJ1-3, with D uncertain. Trimming took 4 bases from V and 0 from J, leaving 11 bases between them. In germline, CDR1 is SGHRS, CDR2 YFSETQ. This CDR3 contains 15 residues. CDR3 nucleotides: TGCGCCAGCAGCACCGAGACCTTCTCTGGAAACACCATATATTTT. It encodes CASSTETFSGNTIYF.

This clonotype occurred many times. V is TRBV12-3 or TRBV12-4 and J is TRBJ2-1; TRBD2 matches at 7 bases. This CDR3 has 16 residues. After removal of 6 bases from V and 4 bases from J, the junction contained 12 bases not matched to a gene. The CDR3 loop reads CASSPVGGKNYNEQFF. DNA for the CDR3: TGTGCCAGCAGCCCCGTGGGAGGGAAGAATTACAATGAGCAGTTCTTC.

The gene calls are TRBV28 and TRBJ2-3; TRBD2 matches at 8 bases. The CDR3 consists of 16 residues. CDR1 and CDR2 (germline): MDHEN, SYDVKM. Unmatched junction bases numbered 6, after V lost 4 bases and J lost 0 bases. CDR3 DNA sequence: TGTGCCAGCAGTTCCCCCGTAGCGGGGAGCACAGATACGCAGTATTTT. The encoded protein is CASSSPVAGSTDTQYF.

This clonotype was picked up one time. This could be a read error, since a much larger clone is one nucleotide away. The V call is TRBV27, the J call TRBJ1-2; D is unresolved. The germline CDR1 and CDR2 sequences are MNHEY and SMNVEV (reference sequence). There are 16 residues in the CDR3. In DNA form, the CDR3 reads TGTGCCAGCAGTTTGTACCTGGACGGAGCTAACTATGGCTACCCCTTC. Translation: CASSLYLDGANYGYPF.

This clonotype was seen repeatedly, ten times or more. V is TRBV5-1 and J is TRBJ2-3; maybe TRBD1 (6 bases). V lost 5 bases and J 4 bases, leaving 17 bases between the germline ends. Germline V gene lookup returns CDR1 SGHRS and CDR2 YFSETQ. The CDR3 extends over 15 amino acids. For the CDR3, the DNA is TGCGCCAGCAGTTTACAGGGAAGTTGGGCAGATACGCAGTATTTT. Amino acids: CASSLQGSWADTQYF.

Ten or more counts support this clonotype. The V and J genes are TRBV11-2 and TRBJ2-5; 14 bases are a match to TRBD2. CDR1 is SGHAT and CDR2 is FQNNGV in the germline V gene. The CDR3 totals 16 residues. The V and J ends lost 5 bases and 4 bases, in that order; junction bases with no gene match: 6. CDR3 nucleotide sequence: TGTGCCAGCAGCATGACTAGCGGGGGGGTTTTAGAGACCCAGTACTTC. It codes for CASSMTSGGVLETQYF.

This clonotype was detected a few times. The chain is built from TRBV12-5 and TRBJ1-6; D might be TRBD1 (5 bases). CDR3 length: 14 amino acids. The germline V gene has CDR1 LGHNT and CDR2 FRNRAP. Between the trimmed V and J ends, which lost 7 bases and 5 bases, there was a span of 12 bases. The CDR3, as DNA: TGTGCTAGTGCCCTAGGGACGAATAATTCACCCCTCCACTTT. This translates into CASALGTNNSPLHF.

In its sample, this clonotype was seen many times. The chain recombines TRBV7-2 with TRBJ2-4; 10 bases line up with TRBD2. CDR3 length: 15 residues. In germline, CDR1 is SGHTA, CDR2 FQGNSA. V shed 1 base and J 8 bases; nucleotides not matched to a gene: 5. The CDR3 region is CASSLVSGGADIQYF. The CDR3 nucleotides read TGTGCCAGCAGCTTAGTGAGCGGGGGGGCGGACATTCAGTACTTC.

This clonotype was counted a few times. The chain is built from TRBV11-2 and TRBJ2-1, with 8 bases that match TRBD2. The J segment lost 4 bases and the V segment lost 4 bases, leaving 9 bases of the junction unmatched. CDR3 length: 16 amino acids. CDR1 SGHAT and CDR2 FQNNGV come from the germline V gene. CDR3 in amino acids: CASSSPGERGYNEQFF. The CDR3 DNA follows: TGTGCCAGCAGCTCTCCCGGGGAGCGGGGGTACAATGAGCAGTTCTTC.

This clonotype was counted ten times or more. The J gene is TRBJ2-1, the V gene TRBV7-9; the D call may be TRBD1 or TRBD2 (5 bases each). The CDR3 covers 15 residues. V gave up 2 bases and J gave up 2 bases, with 10 bases separating them. CDR1 and CDR2 from the germline V gene are SEHNR and FQNEAQ (reference sequence). Written as DNA, the CDR3 is TGTGCCAGCAGCTTAAGAGGGGAAACCTACAATGAGCAGTTCTTC. It codes for CASSLRGETYNEQFF.

The J gene is TRBJ2-7, the V gene TRBV28, with D maybe TRBD2 (5 bases). The CDR3 is 15 amino acids. Trimming took off 2 bases at V and 0 bases at J, with 11 bases between the two ends. Germline CDR1 is MDHEN and CDR2 is SYDVKM. CDR3 nucleotide sequence: TGTGCCAGCAGTTTACCGGGAAGTGCCTCCTACGAGCAGTACTTC. Its translation: CASSLPGSASYEQYF.

In its sample, this clonotype was seen many times. Relative to the germline gene, one junction end is altered; a read error may explain this. The chain has TRBV6-6 and TRBJ1-2, with 9 bases lining up with TRBD1. Looked up from germline, CDR1 is MNHNY and CDR2 is SVGAGI (reference sequence). The CDR3 totals 12 residues. Here the CDR3 reads CASSYSAGQGAF. DNA of the CDR3: TGTGCCAGCAGTTACTCGGCGGGACAGGGCGCCTTC.

This clonotype was counted many times. The J gene is TRBJ2-7, the V gene TRBV29-1; D uncertain. CDR3 length: 12 residues. The germline CDR1 and CDR2 sequences are SQVTM and ANQGSEA. The V end lost 4 bases, the J end lost 4 bases, and 11 bases lay between the germline ends. CDR3 sequence: CSVALGGYEQYF. The CDR3 DNA is TGCAGCGTTGCCCTAGGTGGTTACGAGCAGTACTTC.

This clonotype was found many times. This chain links TRBV5-1 with TRBJ1-1; TRBD1 is a possible D gene (6 bases). Germline V gene lookup returns CDR1 SGHRS and CDR2 YFSETQ. The CDR3 sequence is 16 residues long. V was cut by 0 bases and J by 5 bases, with 17 bases left in between. Here the CDR3 DNA reads TGCGCCAGCAGCTTGGCCGGGTCCACAGGGAGTACTGAAGCTTTCTTT. It encodes CASSLAGSTGSTEAFF.

The chain is built from TRBV15 and TRBJ2-7; TRBD1 matches 7 bases. This CDR3 spans 13 amino acids. V shed 8 bases, J shed 6 bases, and the junction held 10 bases outside the gene matches. Germline V gene sequence: CDR1 LNHNV, CDR2 YYDKDF (reference sequence). The CDR3 region has the DNA TGTGCCACCCGACAGGGTTTGAAAGGCGAGCAGTACTTC. Its protein product is CATRQGLKGEQYF.

This clonotype was counted ten times or more. The chain is built from TRBV5-6 and TRBJ2-5; the D gene is possibly TRBD1 (6 bases). The CDR3 loop spans 14 amino acids. CDR1 is SGHDT and CDR2 is YYEEEE in the germline V gene. Between the trimmed V and J ends, which lost 4 bases and 2 bases, there was a span of 12 bases. CDR3 nucleotide sequence: TGTGCCAGCAGCACCTTACAGGGACAAGAGACCCAGTACTTC. Translating gives CASSTLQGQETQYF.

J is TRBJ2-5 and V is TRBV20-1; the D call may be TRBD1 or TRBD2 (6 bases each). CDR3 length: 14 amino acids. V was trimmed by 1 base and J by 8 bases, leaving 17 bases between them. The germline V gene has CDR1 DFQATT and CDR2 SNEGSKA (reference sequence). CDR3: CSARAGGRRETQYF. As DNA, the CDR3 is TGCAGTGCTAGAGCTGGGGGCAGGAGGGAAACCCAGTACTTC.